Following are 22 T cell receptor beta chains from one sample sequenced in a study of cytomegalovirus exposure and HLA in healthy donors. 13 Jbeta primers and 60 Vbeta primers were used for the PCR. Produced via immunoSEQ multiplex PCR; TCRdb's table is partial and in-frame only. Found here are approximately 150,000 clones, 80% of them singletons; the top ten hold roughly 5%. The sequenced sample was PBMCs. The source is a man between 25 and 39 years old in good health and CMV-seronegative.

The chain links TRBV6-1 to TRBJ1-5; possible D gene TRBD1, 6 bases. The CDR3 spans 14 residues. Trimming cost V 8 bases and J 3 bases, with 14 bases left between them. Germline values: CDR1 MNHNS, CDR2 SASEGT. CDR3 bases: TGTGCCAGCCTATTTACAGGGTCCAATCAGCCCCAGCATTTT. Translated: CASLFTGSNQPQHF.

V usage is TRBV30 and J usage is TRBJ1-2; 8 nucleotides line up with TRBD1. CDR1 GTSNPN and CDR2 SVGIG come from the germline V gene (reference sequence). V was pared by 2 bases and J by 1 base, with 3 bases of the junction left unmatched. The CDR3 is made up of 14 amino acids. CDR3 residues: CAWSRTGRNYGYTF. The CDR3 nucleotides read TGTGCCTGGAGTCGGACAGGGCGTAACTATGGCTACACCTTC.

This clone has a handful of counts. V is TRBV10-3 and J is TRBJ1-2; 7 bases fit TRBD1. The germline CDR1 and CDR2 sequences are ENHRY and SYGVKD. The CDR3 extends over 13 amino acids. Trimming at V came to 7 bases and at J to 8 bases, leaving 10 bases not matched to a gene. CDR3 bases: TGTGCCATCACGGGACAGCCTTCGGGAGGCTACACCTTC. It codes for CAITGQPSGGYTF.

The chain couples TRBV28 to TRBJ2-1, with D maybe TRBD1 (5 bases). Looked up from germline, CDR1 is MDHEN and CDR2 is SYDVKM. This CDR3 contains 14 residues. V was cut by 3 bases and J by 9 bases, with 15 bases left in between. The CDR3 region has the DNA TGTGCCAGCAGTTTTAGCAGGGCGTCAGGTGAGCAGTTCTTC. It is translated as CASSFSRASGEQFF. The full variable domain, in which reference TRBV28 and TRBJ2-1 provide the parts outside the CDR3, is DVKVTQSSRYLVKRTGEKVFLECVQDMDHENMFWYRQDPGLGLRLIYFSYDVKMKEKGDIPEGYSVSREKKERFSLILESASTNQTSMYLCASSFSRASGEQFFGPGTRLTVL.

The chain is built from TRBV14 and TRBJ2-3, with TRBD2 identical over 9 bases. This CDR3 region has 15 residues. Germline V gene sequence: CDR1 SGHDN, CDR2 FVKESK. Trimming took 2 bases from V and 4 from J; bases not matched to a gene: 4. The CDR3 here is CASSQRLAGSDTQYF. CDR3 bases: TGTGCCAGCAGCCAACGGCTAGCGGGGTCAGATACGCAGTATTTT.

The V gene is TRBV14, the J gene TRBJ2-2; 9 bases are shared with TRBD2. Germline loops: CDR1 SGHDN, CDR2 FVKESK. The V and J ends lost 6 bases and 2 bases, in that order; junction bases with no gene match: 13. The CDR3 runs 18 residues. The CDR3 here is CASSRGLAQSINTGELFF. The CDR3 nucleotides read TGTGCCAGCAGTCGTGGACTAGCGCAATCAATCAACACCGGGGAGCTGTTTTTT.

The chain links TRBV29-1 to TRBJ2-5, with TRBD2 matching 8 bases. V gave up 0 bases and J gave up 4 bases; unmatched junction bases: 7. This CDR3 spans 15 amino acids. Germline CDR1 reads SQVTM; CDR2 reads ANQGSEA. This CDR3 reads CSVEDRLASGETQYF. Here the CDR3 DNA reads TGCAGCGTTGAAGATCGACTAGCGTCTGGAGAGACCCAGTACTTC.

This rearrangement joins TRBV30 to TRBJ1-4; 8 nucleotides align to TRBD1. Unmatched junction bases numbered 8, after V lost 3 bases and J lost 5 bases. Germline assignment: CDR1 GTSNPN and CDR2 SVGIG (reference sequence). CDR3 length: 15 residues. The CDR3 loop reads CAWSQTGGSNEKLFF. The CDR3 DNA reads as TGTGCCTGGAGCCAAACAGGGGGTTCGAATGAAAAACTGTTTTTT.

The chain combines TRBV6-6 with TRBJ1-1; D is ambiguous. Germline V gene data show CDR1 as MNHNY and CDR2 as SVGAGI (reference sequence). Trimming shortened V by 8 bases and J by 3 bases, and 19 bases separated the two germline ends. The length of the CDR3 is 15 residues. The CDR3 loop is CASLAAGYGDTEAFF. DNA for the CDR3: TGTGCCAGCCTAGCTGCCGGTTACGGGGACACTGAAGCTTTCTTT.

V usage is TRBV10-3 and J usage is TRBJ2-2; 8 bases match TRBD1. V lost 7 bases and J lost 1; bases outside the gene matches: 5. CDR1 ENHRY and CDR2 SYGVKD come from the germline V gene. This CDR3 has 15 amino acids. CDR3 amino acids: CAITPGQVNTGELFF. The CDR3 DNA reads as TGTGCCATCACTCCGGGACAGGTGAACACCGGGGAGCTGTTTTTT.

The chain uses TRBV4-3 and TRBJ2-1; 9 bases line up with TRBD1. The V gene end was trimmed by 0 bases and the J gene end by 6 bases; junction bases not matched to a gene: 6. The CDR3 loop spans 16 amino acids. CDR1 LGHNA and CDR2 YSLEER come from the germline V gene. The CDR3: CASSQDDRGGINEQFF. As DNA, the CDR3 is TGCGCCAGCAGCCAAGATGACAGGGGGGGGATCAATGAGCAGTTCTTC.

V gene TRBV30 combines with J gene TRBJ1-1, with a tentative D call TRBD1 (6 bases). The CDR3 is made up of 13 amino acids. The germline CDR1 and CDR2 sequences are GTSNPN and SVGIG (reference sequence). V dropped 1 base and J dropped 4 bases, with 10 bases sitting between them. The CDR3 spells CAWSDDRTTEAFF. The CDR3 DNA follows: TGTGCCTGGAGTGATGACAGGACCACTGAAGCTTTCTTT.

V and J are TRBV11-3 and TRBJ2-1; D might be TRBD1 (6 bases). CDR1 is SGHNT and CDR2 is YENEEA in the germline V gene. The CDR3 extends over 15 amino acids. The ends were cut back, 5 bases at V and 5 bases at J, with 16 bases in the middle. The CDR3 DNA follows: TGTGCCAGCAGCCCTCGACAGGCTCGCAACAATGAGCAGTTCTTC. Protein sequence: CASSPRQARNNEQFF.

The CDR3 loop reads CASSSDLGATEAFF. CDR3 in DNA: TGTGCCAGCAGTTCCGACCTAGGGGCCACTGAAGCTTTCTTT. The rearrangement joins TRBV6-1 to TRBJ1-1; the D gene is possibly TRBD1 (5 bases). V was clipped by 5 bases and J by 4 bases, with 14 bases between them. The germline gives CDR1 MNHNS, CDR2 SASEGT. This CDR3 contains 14 residues.

This chain joins TRBV14 and TRBJ2-1; TRBD2 aligns across 13 bases. The V gene end was trimmed by 5 bases and the J gene end by 8 bases; junction bases not matched to a gene: 6. This CDR3 has 15 amino acids. The V gene's germline CDR1 is SGHDN and CDR2 FVKESK. CDR3 sequence (DNA): TGTGCCAGCAGCTGGACTAGCGGGAGTATCGATGAGCAGTTCTTC. It translates to CASSWTSGSIDEQFF.

J is TRBJ2-2 and V is TRBV30; a possible D gene is TRBD1 (6 bases). Germline V gene lookup returns CDR1 GTSNPN and CDR2 SVGIG (reference sequence). The CDR3 runs to 15 residues. Trimming pared 5 bases from V and 4 bases from J, leaving 17 bases between. The CDR3 is CAWVEGEPFTGELFF. For the CDR3, the DNA is TGTGCCTGGGTCGAGGGGGAACCTTTCACCGGGGAGCTGTTTTTT.

The chain carries TRBV5-6 and TRBJ2-1, with 8 nucleotides matching TRBD1. CDR1 is SGHDT and CDR2 is YYEEEE in the germline V gene. V lost 2 bases to trimming and J lost 5 bases; unmatched junction nucleotides: 6. The length of the CDR3 is 15 residues. The CDR3 nucleotides are TGTGCCAGCAGCTTTGGGGACAGGAGGAACAATGAGCAGTTCTTC. Its translation: CASSFGDRRNNEQFF.

The rearrangement uses TRBV5-1 and TRBJ2-3, with 8 bases that match TRBD2. With V trimmed by 0 bases and J by 1 base, 4 bases remained unmatched. The V gene's germline CDR1 is SGHRS and CDR2 YFSETQ. This CDR3 region has 16 residues. CDR3 region: CASSLATLAGTDTQYF. As DNA, the CDR3 is TGCGCCAGCAGCTTGGCCACACTAGCGGGCACAGATACGCAGTATTTT.

V is TRBV7-8 and J is TRBJ2-5, with D possibly TRBD2 on 5 matching bases. V was trimmed by 3 bases and J by 5 bases, leaving 19 bases between them. The CDR3 loop spans 16 amino acids. From germline, CDR1 is SGHVS and CDR2 FQNEAQ. CDR3 nucleotide sequence: TGTGCCAGCAGCTTCCCGTGGGAGCAACCCGGGGAGACCCAGTACTTC. Protein: CASSFPWEQPGETQYF.

The chain recombines TRBV19 with TRBJ1-5, with 12 bases lining up with TRBD1. The CDR3 runs 16 residues. V lost 5 bases and J lost 4; bases outside the gene matches: 6. Germline V gene sequence: CDR1 LNHDA, CDR2 SQIVND (reference sequence). The CDR3 region is CASSFGTGGANQPQHF. As DNA, the CDR3 is TGTGCCAGTAGTTTCGGGACAGGGGGCGCGAATCAGCCCCAGCATTTT.

The chain uses TRBV29-1 and TRBJ2-1; 13 bases are shared with TRBD2. This CDR3 is 19 amino acids long. The junction had 13 bases not matched to a gene; V was cut back by 5 bases and J by 0 bases. Germline V gene lookup returns CDR1 SQVTM and CDR2 ANQGSEA. The CDR3 spells CSVPRPGLAGPSSYNEQFF. In nucleotides, the CDR3 is TGCAGCGTTCCCCGCCCGGGACTAGCGGGACCGAGCTCCTACAATGAGCAGTTCTTC.

The chain links TRBV7-8 to TRBJ2-7; 10 nucleotides align to TRBD2. This CDR3 region has 15 residues. V lost 4 bases and J lost 3; bases outside the gene matches: 6. Germline V lookup: CDR1 SGHVS, CDR2 FQNEAQ. CDR3 sequence: CASSSRRLAGYEQYF. The CDR3 nucleotides read TGTGCCAGCAGCTCAAGGCGACTAGCGGGCTACGAGCAGTACTTC.